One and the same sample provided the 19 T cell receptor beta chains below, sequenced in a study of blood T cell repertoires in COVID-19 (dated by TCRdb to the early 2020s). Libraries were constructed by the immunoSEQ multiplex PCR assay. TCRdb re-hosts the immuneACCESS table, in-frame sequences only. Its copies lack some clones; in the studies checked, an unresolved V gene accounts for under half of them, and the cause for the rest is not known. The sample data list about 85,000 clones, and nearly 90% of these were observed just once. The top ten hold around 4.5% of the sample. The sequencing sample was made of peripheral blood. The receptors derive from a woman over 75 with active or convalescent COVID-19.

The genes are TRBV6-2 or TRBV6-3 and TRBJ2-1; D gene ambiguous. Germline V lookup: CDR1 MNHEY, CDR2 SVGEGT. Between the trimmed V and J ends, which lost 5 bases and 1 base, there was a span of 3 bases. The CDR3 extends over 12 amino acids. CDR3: CASSQSYNEQFF. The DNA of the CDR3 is TGTGCCAGCAGTCAGTCCTACAATGAGCAGTTCTTC.

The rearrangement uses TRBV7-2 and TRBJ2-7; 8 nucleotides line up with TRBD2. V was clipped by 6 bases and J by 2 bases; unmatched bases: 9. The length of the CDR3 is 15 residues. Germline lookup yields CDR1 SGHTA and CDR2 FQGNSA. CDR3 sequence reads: CASSEDSGVTYEQYF. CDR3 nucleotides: TGTGCCAGCAGTGAAGATAGCGGGGTCACCTACGAGCAGTACTTC.

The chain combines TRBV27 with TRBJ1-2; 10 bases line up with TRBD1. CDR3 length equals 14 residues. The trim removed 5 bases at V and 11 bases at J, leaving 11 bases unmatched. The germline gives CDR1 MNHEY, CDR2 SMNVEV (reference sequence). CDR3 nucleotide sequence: TGTGCCAGCAGTACCCCGGACAGGGGGGGGATATACACCTTC. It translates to CASSTPDRGGIYTF.

This CDR3 is CASSLSGPFGGASAGELFF. The CDR3 DNA reads as TGTGCCAGCAGTTTATCGGGCCCCTTTGGGGGGGCAAGTGCCGGGGAGCTGTTTTTT. This sequence joins TRBV27 and TRBJ2-2; D may be TRBD2 (7 bases). V was clipped by 0 bases and J by 6 bases, with 23 bases between them. The CDR3 is made up of 19 amino acids. The germline V gene encodes CDR1 MNHEY and CDR2 SMNVEV (reference sequence).

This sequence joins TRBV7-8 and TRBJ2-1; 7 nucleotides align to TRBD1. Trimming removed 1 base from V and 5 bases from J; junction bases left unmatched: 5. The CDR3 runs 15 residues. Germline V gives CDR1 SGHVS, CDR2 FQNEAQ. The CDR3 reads CASSLGGQEHNEQFF. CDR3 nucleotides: TGTGCCAGCAGCTTAGGAGGACAGGAACACAATGAGCAGTTCTTC.

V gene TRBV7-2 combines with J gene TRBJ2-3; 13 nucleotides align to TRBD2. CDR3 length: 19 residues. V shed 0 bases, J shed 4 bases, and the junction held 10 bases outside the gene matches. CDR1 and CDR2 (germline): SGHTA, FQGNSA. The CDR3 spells CASSLANLLAGGRADTQYF. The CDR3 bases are TGTGCCAGCAGCTTAGCAAACCTACTAGCGGGAGGGAGGGCAGATACGCAGTATTTT.

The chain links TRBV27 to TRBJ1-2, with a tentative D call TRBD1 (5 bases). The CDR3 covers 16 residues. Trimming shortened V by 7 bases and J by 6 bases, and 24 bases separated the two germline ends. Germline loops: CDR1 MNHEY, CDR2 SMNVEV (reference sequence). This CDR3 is CASKLLGAPRRDGYTF. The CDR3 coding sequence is TGTGCCAGCAAATTATTAGGGGCGCCCAGAAGGGATGGCTACACCTTC.

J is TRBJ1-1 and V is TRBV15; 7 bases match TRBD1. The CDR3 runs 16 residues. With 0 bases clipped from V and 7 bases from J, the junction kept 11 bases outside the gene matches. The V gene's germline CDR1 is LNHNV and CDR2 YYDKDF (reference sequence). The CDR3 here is CATSRDLMRGRGEAFF. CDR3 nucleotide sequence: TGTGCCACCAGCAGAGATCTGATGAGGGGGCGAGGTGAAGCTTTCTTT.

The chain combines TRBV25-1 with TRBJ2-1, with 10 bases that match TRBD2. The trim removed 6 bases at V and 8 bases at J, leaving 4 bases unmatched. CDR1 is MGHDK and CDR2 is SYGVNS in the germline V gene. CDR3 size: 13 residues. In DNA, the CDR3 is TGTGCCAGCAGACTAGCGGGGTACGATGAGCAGTTCTTC. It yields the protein CASRLAGYDEQFF.

The CDR3 loop is CASTKAGRSEQFF. The CDR3 DNA follows: TGTGCCAGCACCAAAGCGGGGAGAAGTGAGCAGTTCTTC. This chain uses TRBV7-9 with TRBJ2-1, with 7 bases matching TRBD2. The CDR3 is 13 residues long. The germline V gene encodes CDR1 SEHNR and CDR2 FQNEAQ (reference sequence). Unmatched junction bases numbered 9, after V lost 7 bases and J lost 9 bases.

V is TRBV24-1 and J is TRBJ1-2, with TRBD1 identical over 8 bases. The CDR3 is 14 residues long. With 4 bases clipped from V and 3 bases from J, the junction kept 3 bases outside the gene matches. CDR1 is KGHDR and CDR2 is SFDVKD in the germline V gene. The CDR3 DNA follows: TGTGCCACCAGTGACTACAGGGGGGACTATGGCTACACCTTC. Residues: CATSDYRGDYGYTF.

Here the CDR3 DNA reads TGTGCCAGCAGCTCCCCGACACCGACTAACTATGGCTACACCTTC. This encodes CASSSPTPTNYGYTF. This chain uses TRBV28 with TRBJ1-2; D unresolved. CDR1 is MDHEN, CDR2 SYDVKM, per germline. The ends were cut back, 6 bases at V and 0 bases at J, with 14 bases in the middle. The CDR3 is 15 amino acids.

CDR3 amino acids: CASSVTGTSAYEQYF. The CDR3, as DNA: TGTGCCAGCAGCGTCACCGGGACTAGCGCCTACGAGCAGTACTTC. The chain links TRBV6-5 to TRBJ2-7; 10 bases fit TRBD2. The V segment lost 6 bases and the J segment 2 bases; nucleotides outside the gene matches: 7. Germline CDR1 reads MNHEY; CDR2 reads SVGAGI. The CDR3 has 15 residues.

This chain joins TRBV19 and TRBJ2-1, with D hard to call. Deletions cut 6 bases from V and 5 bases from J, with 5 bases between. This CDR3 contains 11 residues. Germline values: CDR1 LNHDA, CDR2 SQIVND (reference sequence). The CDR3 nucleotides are TGTGCCAGTAGGCGAAACAATGAGCAGTTCTTC. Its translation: CASRRNNEQFF.

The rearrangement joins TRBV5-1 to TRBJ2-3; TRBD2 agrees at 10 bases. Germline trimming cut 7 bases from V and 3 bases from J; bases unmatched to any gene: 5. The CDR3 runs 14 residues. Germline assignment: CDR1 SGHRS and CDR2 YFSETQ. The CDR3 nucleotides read TGCGCCAGCCTCAGCGGGAGGGGTACAGATACGCAGTATTTT. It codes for CASLSGRGTDTQYF.

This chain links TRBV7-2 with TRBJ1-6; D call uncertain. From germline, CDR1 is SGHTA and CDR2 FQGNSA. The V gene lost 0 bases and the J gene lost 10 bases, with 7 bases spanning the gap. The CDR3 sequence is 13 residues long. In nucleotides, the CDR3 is TGTGCCAGCAGCTTAGCGCGAGCCTCACCCCTCCACTTT. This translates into CASSLARASPLHF.

CDR3 nucleotide sequence: TGCGCCAGCAGCTTGGCCGGGGCTACAGGGTCGACCTACGAGCAGTACTTC. Translated, it gives CASSLAGATGSTYEQYF. The chain employs TRBV5-1 and TRBJ2-7; TRBD1 is a possible D gene (6 bases). CDR3 length equals 17 residues. V gave up 0 bases and J gave up 2 bases, with 18 bases separating them. CDR1 is SGHRS, CDR2 YFSETQ, per germline.

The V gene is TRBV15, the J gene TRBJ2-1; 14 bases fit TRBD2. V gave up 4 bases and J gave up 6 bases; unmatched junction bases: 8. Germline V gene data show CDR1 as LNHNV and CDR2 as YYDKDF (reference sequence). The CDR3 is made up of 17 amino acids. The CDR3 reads CATSNRLAGGPGNEQFF. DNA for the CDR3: TGTGCCACCAGCAACCGACTAGCGGGAGGGCCGGGCAATGAGCAGTTCTTC.

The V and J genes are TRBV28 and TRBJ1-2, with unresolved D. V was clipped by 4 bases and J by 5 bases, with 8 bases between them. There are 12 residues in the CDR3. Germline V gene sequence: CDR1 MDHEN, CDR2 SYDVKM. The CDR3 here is CASSSGPYGYTF. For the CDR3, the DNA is TGTGCCAGCAGTTCCGGTCCGTATGGCTACACCTTC.